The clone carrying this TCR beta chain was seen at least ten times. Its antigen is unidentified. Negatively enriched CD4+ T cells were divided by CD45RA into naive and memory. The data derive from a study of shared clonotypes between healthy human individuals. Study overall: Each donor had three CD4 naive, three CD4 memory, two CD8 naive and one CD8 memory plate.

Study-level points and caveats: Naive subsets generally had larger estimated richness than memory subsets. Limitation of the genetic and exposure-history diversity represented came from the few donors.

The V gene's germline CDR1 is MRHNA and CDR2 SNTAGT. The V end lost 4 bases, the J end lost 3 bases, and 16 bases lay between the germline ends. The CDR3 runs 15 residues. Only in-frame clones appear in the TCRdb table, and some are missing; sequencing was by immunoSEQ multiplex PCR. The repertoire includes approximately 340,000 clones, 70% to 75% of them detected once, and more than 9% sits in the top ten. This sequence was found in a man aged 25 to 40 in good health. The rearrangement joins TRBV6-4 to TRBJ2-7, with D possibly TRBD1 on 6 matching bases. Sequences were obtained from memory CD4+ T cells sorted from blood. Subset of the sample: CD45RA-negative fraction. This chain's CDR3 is CASSGLGRGNYEQYF. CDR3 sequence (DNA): TGTGCCAGCAGTGGCCTTGGCAGGGGCAACTACGAGCAGTACTTC.